The 31 T cell receptor beta chains given below trace back to one sample, sequenced in a study of blood T cell repertoires in COVID-19. The method was immunoSEQ multiplex PCR; TCRdb's version includes in-frame clones alone and lacks a portion of them. The sample includes approximately 64,000 clones, about 88% of them seen just once. The specimen sequenced was peripheral blood. The origin of the receptors is a man aged 65 to 85 with acute or convalescent COVID-19.

In its sample, this clone was seen a few times. The V and J genes are TRBV7-3 and TRBJ2-7; 9 bases line up with TRBD1. Germline V gene sequence: CDR1 SGHTA, CDR2 FQGTGA. The CDR3 is 18 amino acids. Unmatched junction bases numbered 16, after V lost 1 base and J lost 6 bases. CDR3 coding DNA: TGTGCCAGCAGCTTAATGGCACGGGGACAGGGCCCTACTGGCGAGCAGTACTTC. Protein sequence: CASSLMARGQGPTGEQYF.

The CDR3, as DNA: TGCAGCGCCCCCCCTGGGACTAGCGGGGAAAGGGGTGAGCAGTTCTTC. Protein sequence: CSAPPGTSGERGEQFF. The chain joins TRBV29-1 to TRBJ2-1; 13 bases match TRBD2. The V and J ends lost 7 bases and 9 bases, in that order; junction bases with no gene match: 15. The CDR3 runs 16 residues. The germline CDR1 and CDR2 sequences are SQVTM and ANQGSEA.

This clone came up once. The chain uses TRBV7-8 and TRBJ2-2, with 9 bases lining up with TRBD1. CDR1 and CDR2 (germline): SGHVS, FQNEAQ. This CDR3 comprises 16 residues. The trim removed 7 bases at V and 0 bases at J, leaving 6 bases unmatched. Here the CDR3 DNA reads TGTGCCAGCACCCTCCGGGACAGGGCGAACACCGGGGAGCTGTTTTTT. Translation: CASTLRDRANTGELFF. The full variable domain, completed using reference TRBV7-8 and TRBJ2-2, is GAGVSQSPRYKVAKRGQDVALRCDPISGHVSLFWYQQALGQGPEFLTYFQNEAQLDKSGLPSDRFFAERPEGSVSTLKIQRTQQEDSAVYLCASTLRDRANTGELFFGEGSRLTVL.

J is TRBJ2-3 and V is TRBV7-9; 9 positions agree with TRBD2. Germline V gene sequence: CDR1 SEHNR, CDR2 FQNEAQ (reference sequence). After removal of 1 base from V and 7 bases from J, the junction contained 3 bases not matched to a gene. The CDR3 spans 14 residues. CDR3 DNA: TGTGCCAGCAGCTTAGGAACTAGCGGGTATACGCAGTATTTT. Translation gives CASSLGTSGYTQYF.

V is TRBV19 and J is TRBJ2-7; D might be TRBD1 (6 bases). This CDR3 region has 15 residues. Germline assignment: CDR1 LNHDA and CDR2 SQIVND (reference sequence). The V end was cut by 6 bases, the J end by 7 bases, with 22 bases between. CDR3 residues: CASRSRDTVSGEQYF. For the CDR3, the DNA is TGTGCCAGTAGGTCCCGGGACACCGTGTCAGGGGAGCAGTACTTC. The whole variable domain, filled in from reference TRBV19 and TRBJ2-7, reads DGGITQSPKYLFRKEGQNVTLSCEQNLNHDAMYWYRQDPGQGLRLIYYSQIVNDFQKGDIAEGYSVSREKKESFPLTVTSAQKNPTAFYLCASRSRDTVSGEQYFGPGTRLTVT.

The rearrangement links TRBV7-3 to TRBJ2-3; a weak D match, TRBD1 (6 bases). This CDR3 is built from 15 residues. V was pared by 5 bases and J by 1 base, with 13 bases between. Germline V gene sequence: CDR1 SGHTA, CDR2 FQGTGA. As DNA, the CDR3 is TGTGCCAGCAGCCCCAGGGGTCTGGGCACAGATACGCAGTATTTT. This codes for CASSPRGLGTDTQYF. Using reference TRBV7-3 and TRBJ2-3 for the parts outside the CDR3, the full variable domain is GAGVSQTPSNKVTEKGKYVELRCDPISGHTALYWYRQSLGQGPEFLIYFQGTGAADDSGLPNDRFFAVRPEGSVSTLKIQRTERGDSAVYLCASSPRGLGTDTQYFGPGTRLTVL.

The J gene is TRBJ2-1, the V gene TRBV20-1; D remains unclear. Between the trimmed V and J ends, which lost 3 bases and 3 bases, there was a span of 12 bases. Germline CDR1 reads DFQATT; CDR2 reads SNEGSKA (reference sequence). The CDR3 extends over 14 amino acids. CDR3 region: CSASPPGIYNEQFF. CDR3 DNA sequence: TGCAGTGCTAGTCCCCCAGGTATCTACAATGAGCAGTTCTTC.

The rearrangement links TRBV6-1 to TRBJ2-1; 7 bases are a match to TRBD1. The CDR3 runs to 16 residues. Germline-derived CDR1 and CDR2 are MNHNS and SASEGT. J was trimmed by 8 bases and V by 4 bases; bases with no gene match: 14. The CDR3 sequence: CASSGAIKTGKDEQFF. The DNA for the CDR3 is TGTGCCAGCAGTGGTGCAATCAAGACAGGGAAAGATGAGCAGTTCTTC.

This clone was recorded once. The V and J genes are TRBV9 and TRBJ2-7; 8 bases line up with TRBD2. Germline CDR1 SGDLS, CDR2 YYNGEE. The CDR3 runs 15 residues. With V trimmed by 0 bases and J by 0 bases, 2 bases remained unmatched. The CDR3 is CASSVGSGVSYEQYF. As DNA, the CDR3 is TGTGCCAGCAGCGTAGGTAGCGGGGTCTCCTACGAGCAGTACTTC.

The V gene is TRBV27, the J gene TRBJ2-2; 8 positions agree with TRBD1. V shed 5 bases, J shed 6 bases, and the junction held 14 bases outside the gene matches. The CDR3 length is 17 residues. The germline gives CDR1 MNHEY, CDR2 SMNVEV (reference sequence). Here the CDR3 reads CASSERTGRVDAGELFF. CDR3 nucleotide sequence: TGTGCCAGCAGTGAGCGGACAGGGCGGGTTGACGCCGGGGAGCTGTTTTTT.

The V and J genes are TRBV7-7 and TRBJ2-2; 9 bases are shared with TRBD2. In germline, CDR1 is SSHAT, CDR2 FNYEAQ (reference sequence). With 5 bases clipped from V and 4 bases from J, the junction kept 8 bases outside the gene matches. This CDR3 spans 16 amino acids. The CDR3 here is CASSVDPAGGTGELFF. CDR3 nucleotide sequence: TGTGCCAGCAGCGTCGACCCAGCGGGGGGCACCGGGGAGCTGTTTTTT.

The V call is TRBV27, the J call TRBJ1-4; D is unclear. This CDR3 has 14 residues. V was shortened by 2 bases and J by 3 bases, with 7 bases between the two germline ends. Germline V gives CDR1 MNHEY, CDR2 SMNVEV (reference sequence). The CDR3 coding sequence is TGTGCCAGCAGTTTAACGAGCCCTAATGAAAAACTGTTTTTT. Its protein is CASSLTSPNEKLFF.

This clone was seen only a few times. The chain employs TRBV3-1 (or the pseudogene TRBV3-2) and TRBJ1-5; no clear D gene. The length of the CDR3 is 13 residues. Germline V gene sequence: CDR1 LGHDT, CDR2 YNNKEL (reference sequence). V was trimmed by 6 bases and J by 6 bases, leaving 12 bases between them. The CDR3 DNA reads as TGTGCCAGCAGTCCTCGACGGGGTCAGCCCCAGCATTTT. Its protein is CASSPRRGQPQHF.

The chain couples TRBV7-3 to TRBJ2-3; D call uncertain. The CDR3 loop spans 13 amino acids. Trimming shortened V by 2 bases and J by 8 bases, and 11 bases separated the two germline ends. Germline V CDR1 and CDR2: SGHTA, FQGTGA. The CDR3 nucleotides read TGTGCCAGCAGCTTACTCTCTACGGGTACGCAGTATTTT. It is translated as CASSLLSTGTQYF.

The V call is TRBV5-1, the J call TRBJ1-1; TRBD1 agrees at 10 bases. The CDR3 sequence is 15 residues long. V lost 7 bases to trimming and J lost 5 bases; unmatched junction nucleotides: 11. Germline assignment: CDR1 SGHRS and CDR2 YFSETQ. As DNA, the CDR3 is TGCGCCAGCCACCCCCGACAGGGGGCGGGGACTGAAGCTTTCTTT. As protein: CASHPRQGAGTEAFF.

V is TRBV4-1 and J is TRBJ2-7; D is unresolved. Between the trimmed V and J ends, which lost 1 base and 3 bases, there was a span of 13 bases. The germline gives CDR1 MGHRA, CDR2 YSYEKL. The length of the CDR3 is 15 residues. The CDR3 loop reads CASSQGVAANYEQYF. CDR3 coding DNA: TGCGCCAGCAGCCAAGGTGTGGCGGCGAACTACGAGCAGTACTTC.

The V and J genes are TRBV4-2 and TRBJ1-2, with D possibly matching TRBD1 (5 bases). V was pared by 0 bases and J by 0 bases, with 5 bases between. The CDR3 spans 14 residues. The germline CDR1 and CDR2 sequences are LGHNA and YNFKEQ. This CDR3 is CASSQDRANYGYTF. CDR3 nucleotides: TGTGCCAGCAGCCAAGACAGGGCTAACTATGGCTACACCTTC.

The chain carries TRBV24-1 and TRBJ1-1; 7 bases map to TRBD1. The germline gives CDR1 KGHDR, CDR2 SFDVKD. CDR3 length equals 14 residues. The junction had 9 bases not matched to a gene; V was cut back by 2 bases and J by 10 bases. The CDR3 nucleotides are TGTGCCACCAGTGATTCTCGACAGGGTTGGCGAGCTTTCTTT. It is translated as CATSDSRQGWRAFF.

The rearrangement uses TRBV5-1 and TRBJ1-6; 9 bases map to TRBD1. This CDR3 is built from 15 residues. Trimming at V came to 3 bases and at J to 6 bases, leaving 4 bases not matched to a gene. Germline-derived CDR1 and CDR2 are SGHRS and YFSETQ. CDR3 sequence reads: CASSSGDRANSPLHF. The CDR3 nucleotides are TGCGCCAGCAGCTCCGGGGACAGGGCTAATTCACCCCTCCACTTT.

Here the CDR3 DNA reads TGTGCCAGCAGCGCTTCGGCAGCCGGGGAGCAGTACTTC. It is translated as CASSASAAGEQYF. The J gene is TRBJ2-7, the V gene TRBV9; D gene unclear. CDR3 length: 13 residues. In germline, CDR1 is SGDLS, CDR2 YYNGEE. Trimming removed 3 bases from V and 7 bases from J, with 14 bases in between. The entire variable domain, with the rest obtained from reference TRBV9 and TRBJ2-7, is as follows: DSGVTQTPKHLITATGQRVTLRCSPRSGDLSVYWYQQSLDQGLQFLIQYYNGEERAKGNILERFSAQQFPDLHSELNLSSLELGDSALYFCASSASAAGEQYFGPGTRLTVT.

The DNA of the CDR3 is TGTGCCAGTAGTGACCGAGCGAGCGAGCAGTACTTC. This encodes CASSDRASEQYF. The chain employs TRBV19 and TRBJ2-7; D call uncertain. CDR1 and CDR2 from the germline V gene are LNHDA and SQIVND (reference sequence). Trimming cost V 5 bases and J 6 bases, with 11 bases left between them. The CDR3 covers 12 residues.

The chain is built from TRBV4-1 and TRBJ1-3; 9 bases map to TRBD1. V gave up 3 bases and J gave up 4 bases; unmatched junction bases: 10. CDR1 is MGHRA, CDR2 YSYEKL, per germline. This CDR3 contains 17 residues. CDR3 protein: CASSHTDTGTGGNTIYF. CDR3 coding DNA: TGCGCCAGCAGCCACACCGATACCGGGACAGGGGGAAACACCATATATTTT.

The gene calls are TRBV2 and TRBJ2-1, with D tentatively TRBD1 (6 bases). There are 12 residues in the CDR3. Germline CDR1 reads SNHLY; CDR2 reads FYNNEI. With 1 base removed from V and 11 bases from J, the gap between germline ends came to 9 bases. The CDR3 DNA reads as TGTGCCAGCAGTGAAGATGGGGGCAAGCAGTTCTTC. It codes for CASSEDGGKQFF. Drawing the rest from reference TRBV2 and TRBJ2-1, the complete variable domain is EPEVTQTPSHQVTQMGQEVILRCVPISNHLYFYWYRQILGQKVEFLVSFYNNEISEKSEIFDDQFSVERPDGSNFTLKIRSTKLEDSAMYFCASSEDGGKQFFGPGTRLTVL.

The gene calls are TRBV29-1 and TRBJ1-1, with 7 bases fitting TRBD1. Germline assignment: CDR1 SQVTM and CDR2 ANQGSEA. The CDR3 length is 13 residues. The V segment lost 7 bases and the J segment 1 base; nucleotides outside the gene matches: 6. The CDR3 nucleotides are TGCAGCGGTTTGACAGGGAGGAACACTGAAGCTTTCTTT. Translation gives CSGLTGRNTEAFF.

The V call is TRBV19, the J call TRBJ1-1; D is uncertain. Per germline, CDR1 LNHDA and CDR2 SQIVND (reference sequence). Trimming took 6 bases from V and 4 from J, leaving 9 bases between them. The length of the CDR3 is 12 residues. As DNA, the CDR3 is TGTGCCAGTAGCCCGGGAGTCACTGAAGCTTTCTTT. Protein sequence: CASSPGVTEAFF.

The chain has TRBV7-6 and TRBJ1-5, with a tentative D call TRBD1 (5 bases). The V end lost 5 bases, the J end lost 3 bases, and 11 bases lay between the germline ends. The CDR3 is 14 residues long. Per germline, CDR1 SGHVS and CDR2 FNYEAQ. CDR3 sequence reads: CASSTGGTNQPQHF. The CDR3 coding sequence is TGTGCCAGCAGCACCGGGGGGACCAATCAGCCCCAGCATTTT.

The rearrangement uses TRBV5-1 and TRBJ2-5; the match to TRBD1 covers 8 bases. The germline V gene has CDR1 SGHRS and CDR2 YFSETQ. The CDR3 sequence is 15 residues long. J lost 3 bases, V lost 3 bases, and 7 bases had no gene match. The CDR3 is CASSWTGLLKETQYF. CDR3 sequence (DNA): TGCGCCAGCAGCTGGACAGGGCTCCTCAAAGAGACCCAGTACTTC.

The V call is TRBV11-1, the J call TRBJ1-4; 8 bases align to TRBD1. Germline V gene lookup returns CDR1 SGHAT and CDR2 FQDESV (reference sequence). The junction had 3 bases not matched to a gene; V was cut back by 1 base and J by 5 bases. The CDR3 contains 15 residues. The CDR3 is CASSLGDRKNEKLFF. CDR3 sequence (DNA): TGTGCCAGCAGCTTAGGGGACAGGAAGAATGAAAAACTGTTTTTT.

CDR3 in amino acids: CASSPNPGNYNSPLHF. CDR3 nucleotides: TGTGCCAGCTCACCAAATCCGGGGAACTATAATTCACCCCTCCACTTT. The rearrangement uses TRBV18 and TRBJ1-6, with D hard to call. Trimming shortened V by 2 bases and J by 3 bases, and 11 bases separated the two germline ends. CDR1 is KGHSH, CDR2 LQKENI, per germline. The CDR3 runs 16 residues.

V and J are TRBV5-1 and TRBJ1-4, with unresolved D. The V end was cut by 0 bases, the J end by 7 bases, with 10 bases between. The CDR3 covers 14 residues. Looked up from germline, CDR1 is SGHRS and CDR2 is YFSETQ. The chain's CDR3 is CASSLGRAGEKLFF. The CDR3 bases are TGCGCCAGCAGCTTGGGGCGCGCGGGTGAAAAACTGTTTTTT.

The chain links TRBV18 to TRBJ2-6; D possibly corresponds to TRBD1 (5 bases). Germline CDR1 KGHSH, CDR2 LQKENI. CDR3 length: 16 residues. Trimming shortened V by 2 bases and J by 3 bases, and 11 bases separated the two germline ends. CDR3 in amino acids: CASSPAGAFGANVLTF. CDR3 nucleotide sequence: TGTGCCAGCTCACCAGCTGGGGCGTTTGGGGCCAACGTCCTGACTTTC. The full variable domain, its missing parts supplied by reference TRBV18 and TRBJ2-6, is NAGVMQNPRHLVRRRGQEARLRCSPMKGHSHVYWYRQLPEEGLKFMVYLQKENIIDESGMPKERFSAEFPKEGPSILRIQQVVRGDSAAYFCASSPAGAFGANVLTFGAGSRLTVL.